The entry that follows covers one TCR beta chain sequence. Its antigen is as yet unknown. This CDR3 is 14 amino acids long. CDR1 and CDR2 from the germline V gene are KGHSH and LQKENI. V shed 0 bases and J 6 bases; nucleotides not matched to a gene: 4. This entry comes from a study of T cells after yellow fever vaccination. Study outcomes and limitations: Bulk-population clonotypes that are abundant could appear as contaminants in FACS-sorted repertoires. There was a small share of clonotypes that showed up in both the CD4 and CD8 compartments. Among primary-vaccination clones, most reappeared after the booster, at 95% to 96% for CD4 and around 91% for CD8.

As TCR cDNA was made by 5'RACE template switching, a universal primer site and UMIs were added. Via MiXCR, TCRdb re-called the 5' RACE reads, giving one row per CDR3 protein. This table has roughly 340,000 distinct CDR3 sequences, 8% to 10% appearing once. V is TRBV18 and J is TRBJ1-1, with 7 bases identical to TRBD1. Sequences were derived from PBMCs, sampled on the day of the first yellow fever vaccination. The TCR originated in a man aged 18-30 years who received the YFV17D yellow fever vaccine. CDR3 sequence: CASSPPNRGPEAFF. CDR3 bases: TGTGCCAGCTCACCACCAAACAGGGGTCCTGAAGCTTTCTTT.